A single sample is the source of the 26 T cell receptor beta chains below, sequenced in a study of cytomegalovirus exposure and HLA in healthy donors. Primers included in the PCR were 60 Vbeta and 13 Jbeta primers. Measured with immunoSEQ multiplex PCR; TCRdb has only the in-frame clones, and not every one. Among around 130,000 clones, approximately 80% were seen once, and the ten largest hold around 5.8%. Sequenced sample: PBMCs. The receptor set was obtained from a man between 18 and 35 years old in good health and CMV-seropositive.

DNA of the CDR3: TGTGCCAGCAGCCGGGGTGTTAATCAGCCCCAGCATTTT. This gives the protein CASSRGVNQPQHF. J is TRBJ1-5 and V is TRBV5-6; D gene unclear. The CDR3 spans 13 residues. The germline gives CDR1 SGHDT, CDR2 YYEEEE. The ends were cut back, 4 bases at V and 4 bases at J, with 9 bases in the middle.

A note on this clone: The germline gene is not matched at one end of the junction; a read error may be the cause. V usage is TRBV7-7 and J usage is TRBJ2-5, with TRBD1 matching over 10 bases. This CDR3 contains 14 residues. CDR1 is SSHAT, CDR2 FNYEAQ, per germline (reference sequence). CDR3 sequence reads: CASSLEGQGRTQYF. Here the CDR3 DNA reads TGTGCTAGCAGCTTAGAGGGACAGGGGAGGACCCAGTACTTC.

This clone was detected only a few times. The rearrangement links TRBV28 to TRBJ1-1, with 7 positions matching TRBD1. V lost 3 bases to trimming and J lost 11 bases; unmatched junction nucleotides: 6. The CDR3 is 12 amino acids. Germline CDR1 reads MDHEN; CDR2 reads SYDVKM. The DNA of the CDR3 is TGTGCCAGCAGTTTGGGGACAGTTAAGGCTTTCTTT. Protein: CASSLGTVKAFF.

This clone was seen a handful of times. This chain connects TRBV27 to TRBJ2-2; D possibly corresponds to TRBD2 (6 bases). The CDR3 runs 15 residues. V was trimmed by 4 bases and J by 0 bases, leaving 9 bases between them. Germline CDR1 reads MNHEY; CDR2 reads SMNVEV (reference sequence). Written as DNA, the CDR3 is TGTGCCAGCAGTTATGGGGAGGCGAACACCGGGGAGCTGTTTTTT. Translating it yields CASSYGEANTGELFF.

This clone has a single count. In DNA, the CDR3 is TGCGCCACCGGGAGGAATCAGCCCCAGCATTTT. Translation: CATGRNQPQHF. The rearrangement joins TRBV5-1 to TRBJ1-5; D not resolved. Trimming took 9 bases from V and 4 from J, leaving 8 bases between them. The CDR3 totals 11 residues. Germline V CDR1 and CDR2: SGHRS, YFSETQ.

This clone appeared a single time. The chain couples TRBV27 to TRBJ2-2, with D tentatively TRBD2 (5 bases). Germline V gene sequence: CDR1 MNHEY, CDR2 SMNVEV (reference sequence). The ends were cut back, 7 bases at V and 5 bases at J, with 11 bases in the middle. The CDR3 totals 13 residues. As DNA, the CDR3 is TGTGCCAGCACCCGGACGGGGACCGGGGAGCTGTTTTTT. Its protein product is CASTRTGTGELFF.

The rearrangement uses TRBV9 and TRBJ1-4, with D possibly being TRBD1 (5 bases). Trimming removed 0 bases at V and 7 bases at J, with 16 bases between. The CDR3 is made up of 16 amino acids. The V gene's germline CDR1 is SGDLS and CDR2 YYNGEE. CDR3 sequence: CASSVGTGGNREKLFF. The CDR3 bases are TGTGCCAGCAGCGTAGGTACGGGGGGGAATCGTGAAAAACTGTTTTTT.

The V and J genes are TRBV5-1 and TRBJ2-7, with TRBD1 identical over 8 bases. V lost 5 bases to trimming and J lost 6 bases; unmatched junction nucleotides: 19. This CDR3 has 17 amino acids. Looked up from germline, CDR1 is SGHRS and CDR2 is YFSETQ. The CDR3 DNA follows: TGCGCCAGCAGACTAGCCCGAGGACAGGGTACTCGCGCCGAGCAGTACTTC. This encodes CASRLARGQGTRAEQYF. Supplemented by reference TRBV5-1 and TRBJ2-7, the full variable domain reads KAGVTQTPRYLIKTRGQQVTLSCSPISGHRSVSWYQQTPGQGLQFLFEYFSETQRNKGNFPGRFSGRQFSNSRSEMNVSTLELGDSALYLCASRLARGQGTRAEQYFGPGTRLTVT.

This clone has a single count. The CDR3 region is CAWSVSGTSVVDTQYF. The CDR3 coding sequence is TGTGCCTGGAGTGTTTCCGGGACTAGCGTTGTAGATACGCAGTATTTT. The chain joins TRBV30 to TRBJ2-3, with TRBD2 matching over 10 bases. The length of the CDR3 is 16 residues. The junction had 8 bases not matched to a gene; V was cut back by 0 bases and J by 5 bases. The germline CDR1 and CDR2 sequences are GTSNPN and SVGIG (reference sequence).

The genes are TRBV20-1 and TRBJ2-7; D remains ambiguous. The CDR3 consists of 11 residues. Trimming took off 4 bases at V and 1 base at J, with 5 bases between the two ends. The germline V gene has CDR1 DFQATT and CDR2 SNEGSKA (reference sequence). CDR3 in amino acids: CSATRSYEQYF. The CDR3 DNA follows: TGCAGTGCTACCAGGTCCTACGAGCAGTACTTC.

This clone is a singleton in its sample. The chain uses TRBV27 and TRBJ2-7, with 10 bases aligning to TRBD2. Germline V CDR1 and CDR2: MNHEY, SMNVEV (reference sequence). J was trimmed by 10 bases and V by 5 bases; bases with no gene match: 5. The CDR3 runs 12 residues. The DNA for the CDR3 is TGTGCCAGCAGTCTAGCGGGGGCTCAACAGTACTTC. Encoded protein: CASSLAGAQQYF.

The genes are TRBV9 and TRBJ2-7; TRBD2 is a possible D gene (5 bases). Germline V gene lookup returns CDR1 SGDLS and CDR2 YYNGEE. V was trimmed by 2 bases and J by 2 bases, leaving 8 bases between them. This CDR3 has 13 amino acids. CDR3 in amino acids: CASSVAEAYEQYF. The CDR3 bases are TGTGCCAGCAGCGTGGCGGAGGCCTACGAGCAGTACTTC.

The J gene is TRBJ1-1, the V gene TRBV5-5, with a tentative D call TRBD1 (5 bases). CDR1 SGHKS and CDR2 YYEKEE come from the germline V gene (reference sequence). This CDR3 contains 14 residues. The germline V and J ends were trimmed by 1 base and 3 bases, with 10 bases remaining between them. The CDR3 DNA follows: TGTGCCAGCAGCTTGAACCAGGGATACACTGAAGCTTTCTTT. Protein: CASSLNQGYTEAFF.

The rearrangement joins TRBV19 to TRBJ1-5, with D unclear. Germline lookup yields CDR1 LNHDA and CDR2 SQIVND (reference sequence). V dropped 7 bases and J dropped 7 bases, with 17 bases sitting between them. This CDR3 is 14 amino acids long. The CDR3 DNA sequence: TGTGCCAGTAAAAAGTCGAGGCAGATCCAGCCCCAGCATTTT. This sequence encodes CASKKSRQIQPQHF. Drawing the rest from reference TRBV19 and TRBJ1-5, the complete variable domain is DGGITQSPKYLFRKEGQNVTLSCEQNLNHDAMYWYRQDPGQGLRLIYYSQIVNDFQKGDIAEGYSVSREKKESFPLTVTSAQKNPTAFYLCASKKSRQIQPQHFGDGTRLSIL.

This clone was recorded only once. V and J are TRBV19 and TRBJ1-3; D remains ambiguous. The CDR3 contains 15 residues. Germline CDR1 reads LNHDA; CDR2 reads SQIVND (reference sequence). V lost 4 bases and J lost 2, with 12 bases in between. Here the CDR3 reads CASSTHITAGNTIYF. In nucleotides, the CDR3 is TGTGCCAGTAGTACCCATATTACAGCTGGAAACACCATATATTTT.

V usage is TRBV10-2 and J usage is TRBJ2-7; 9 nucleotides agree with TRBD1. CDR3 length: 17 amino acids. The J segment lost 2 bases and the V segment lost 2 bases, leaving 10 bases of the junction unmatched. Per the germline V gene, CDR1 is WSHSY and CDR2 is SAAADI. CDR3 bases: TGCGCCAGCAGTGAGCCAGCTCCGGGACAGGGAACCTACGAGCAGTACTTC. Residues: CASSEPAPGQGTYEQYF.

The genes are TRBV6-1 and TRBJ2-3; D ambiguous. CDR1 and CDR2 (germline): MNHNS, SASEGT. Trimming stripped 2 bases from V and 8 bases from J, with 8 bases between. The CDR3 runs to 12 residues. The CDR3 spells CASSEWRGTQYF. The CDR3 region has the DNA TGTGCCAGCAGTGAATGGCGAGGTACGCAGTATTTT.

The genes are TRBV2 and TRBJ2-1; 7 bases line up with TRBD1. The CDR3 extends over 14 amino acids. Unmatched junction bases numbered 4, after V lost 3 bases and J lost 5 bases. Germline V CDR1 and CDR2: SNHLY, FYNNEI. The CDR3, as DNA: TGTGCCAGCAGTGATGGACAGGCGAACAATGAGCAGTTCTTC. As protein: CASSDGQANNEQFF.

The chain carries TRBV28 and TRBJ1-1; no clear D gene. This CDR3 region has 13 residues. Germline lookup yields CDR1 MDHEN and CDR2 SYDVKM. V dropped 5 bases and J dropped 4 bases, with 11 bases sitting between them. The CDR3: CASSPYEATEAFF. CDR3 in DNA: TGTGCCAGCAGTCCCTATGAGGCCACTGAAGCTTTCTTT.

The chain joins TRBV14 to TRBJ2-7, with D possibly matching TRBD1 (6 bases). This CDR3 region has 16 residues. Looked up from germline, CDR1 is SGHDN and CDR2 is FVKESK. The V end was cut by 4 bases, the J end by 1 base, with 17 bases between. The DNA for the CDR3 is TGTGCCAGCAGCCCTTTGGGGGCAGGGCAATCCTACGAGCAGTACTTC. It yields the protein CASSPLGAGQSYEQYF.

The chain carries TRBV4-1 and TRBJ1-2; the D gene is possibly TRBD1 (6 bases). Germline V gives CDR1 MGHRA, CDR2 YSYEKL. V lost 1 base and J 3 bases, leaving 12 bases between the germline ends. There are 15 residues in the CDR3. This chain's CDR3 is CASSQAGGAYYGYTF. The CDR3 DNA is TGCGCCAGCAGCCAAGCGGGGGGGGCGTACTATGGCTACACCTTC.

J is TRBJ2-7 and V is TRBV11-1; perhaps TRBD2 as D (6 bases). V lost 3 bases and J lost 0, with 12 bases in between. The CDR3 length is 15 residues. Germline V gene lookup returns CDR1 SGHAT and CDR2 FQDESV (reference sequence). The CDR3, as DNA: TGTGCCAGCAGCTTCTACGGAGGGAGCTCCTACGAGCAGTACTTC. Its translation: CASSFYGGSSYEQYF.

The chain combines TRBV7-8 with TRBJ2-1; tentative D call: TRBD2 (6 bases). The germline V and J ends were trimmed by 5 bases and 8 bases, with 22 bases remaining between them. The CDR3 length is 16 residues. Germline-derived CDR1 and CDR2 are SGHVS and FQNEAQ. Written as DNA, the CDR3 is TGTGCCAGCAGCGGCGGCGGCCTAGCGAGAAGCGATGAGCAGTTCTTC. Translated, it gives CASSGGGLARSDEQFF.

The J gene is TRBJ1-1, the V gene TRBV13; 9 positions match TRBD1. Germline V gene sequence: CDR1 PRHDT, CDR2 FYEKMQ (reference sequence). Trimming took 6 bases from V and 4 from J; bases not matched to a gene: 6. The CDR3 length is 14 residues. This CDR3 reads CASRGGTGPTEAFF. The CDR3, as DNA: TGTGCCAGCAGGGGGGGGACAGGGCCCACTGAAGCTTTCTTT.

The genes are TRBV5-4 and TRBJ2-5; 8 bases are a match to TRBD1. The CDR3 has 14 amino acids. The trim removed 1 base at V and 5 bases at J, leaving 4 bases unmatched. Germline values: CDR1 SGHNT, CDR2 YYREEE (reference sequence). The CDR3 nucleotides are TGTGCCAGCAGCTTGAAACAGGGGGTCGAGACCCAGTACTTC. Translation gives CASSLKQGVETQYF.

The J gene is TRBJ2-2, the V gene TRBV7-3, with TRBD1 as a possible D gene (7 bases). Trimming shortened V by 4 bases and J by 4 bases, and 13 bases separated the two germline ends. The length of the CDR3 is 15 residues. The V gene's germline CDR1 is SGHTA and CDR2 FQGTGA. CDR3 bases: TGTGCCAGCAGCTCAAACCAGGGGGGCACCGGGGAGCTGTTTTTT. It encodes CASSSNQGGTGELFF.